This T cell receptor beta chain was profiled in a study of identical twins. This clonotype has a count of ten or more. One entry per CDR3 protein results from TCRdb running MiXCR on the 5' RACE reads. Of approximately 300,000 distinct CDR3 sequences in the sample, roughly 9.7% were seen once. This CDR3 spans 16 amino acids. V lost 1 base and J lost 7; bases outside the gene matches: 5. Per germline, CDR1 SGHAT and CDR2 FQNNGV. Separately, the same data were catalogued under a study of yellow fever vaccine responses in identical twins.

The chain links TRBV11-2 to TRBJ2-1, with 12 bases fitting TRBD2. This clonotype originated in a woman aged 18 to 35 in good health. The material sequenced was CD8+ T cells sorted from blood. The CDR3 DNA reads TGTGCCAGCAGCTTAGGGGGGGGACTAGCGGGTAATGAGCAGTTCTTC. Its translation: CASSLGGGLAGNEQFF.